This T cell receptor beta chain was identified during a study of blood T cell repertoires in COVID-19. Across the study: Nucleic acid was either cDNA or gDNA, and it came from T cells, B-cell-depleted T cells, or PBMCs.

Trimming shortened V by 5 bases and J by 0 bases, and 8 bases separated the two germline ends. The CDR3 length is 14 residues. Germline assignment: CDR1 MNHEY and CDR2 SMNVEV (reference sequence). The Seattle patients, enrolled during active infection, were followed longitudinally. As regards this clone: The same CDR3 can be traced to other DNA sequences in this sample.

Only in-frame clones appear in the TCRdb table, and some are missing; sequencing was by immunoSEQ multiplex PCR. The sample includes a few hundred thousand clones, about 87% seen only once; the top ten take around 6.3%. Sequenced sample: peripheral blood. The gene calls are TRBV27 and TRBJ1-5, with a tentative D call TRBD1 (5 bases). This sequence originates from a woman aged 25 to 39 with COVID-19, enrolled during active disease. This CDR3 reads CASSPQGSNQPQHF. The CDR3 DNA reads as TGTGCCAGCAGTCCCCAGGGTAGCAATCAGCCCCAGCATTTT.